The clone carrying this TCR beta chain occurred many times. Its antigen is as yet unknown. Germline assignment: CDR1 MNHEY and CDR2 SVGEGT. CDR3 size: 13 residues. V was pared by 7 bases and J by 7 bases, with 16 bases between. This specimen comes from a study of blood T cells in healthy people across ages. General study points: Per-million-T-cell TCR beta diversity fell roughly linearly with age. When set beside aged donors, long-lived donors presented more naive CD4+ cells and higher diversity.

A sample-barcoded 5' primer and a J-beta primer mix were used in a second PCR of roughly 7 to 12 cycles. MiXCR, applied by TCRdb to the 5' RACE reads, yields one record per CDR3 protein. The data contain 550,000 to 750,000 distinct CDR3 sequences, more than 20% of them seen just once; the ten biggest clones take up more than 3%. The sample taken for sequencing was blood. The chain combines TRBV6-2 or TRBV6-3 with TRBJ1-2, with D hard to call. The TCR sequence derives from a man aged 65-85 years in good health. The CDR3, as DNA: TGTGCCAGCAATACCGTCGGCCGGGGTGGCTACACCTTC. It yields the protein CASNTVGRGGYTF.